These T cell receptor beta chains were read from a single sample in a study of blood T cell repertoires in COVID-19. Using immunoSEQ multiplex PCR, the repertoire was profiled, and TCRdb retains in-frame clones only, with some absent. The sample records 150,000 to 250,000 clones, roughly 83% being singletons. The specimen was peripheral blood. The receptors come from a woman between 40 and 50 years old with COVID-19, enrolled during active disease. CDR3s include the opening cysteine and the closing phenylalanine or tryptophan. Fields, in order: CDR3 DNA, CDR3 protein, D gene, V gene, clone size, J gene. The D gene is left open where the match is weak. Some rows have no size entry. The others give once, few or many, or a class for an expanded clone.

CDR3nt: TGCAGCGTCGGGTATACAGGGGTAGGCGAGCAGTACTTC; CDR3aa: CSVGYTGVGEQYF; d_gene: TRBD1; v_gene: TRBV29-1; abundance: NA; j_gene: TRBJ2-7
CDR3nt: TGTGCCAGTAGTAGGAAGAGGGGGCCCTCTGGAAACACCATATATTTT; CDR3aa: CASSRKRGPSGNTIYF; d_gene: TRBD1; v_gene: TRBV19; abundance: few; j_gene: TRBJ1-3
CDR3nt: TGTGCCTCATGGACAGCCTCCTTCGACTACACCTTC; CDR3aa: CASWTASFDYTF; d_gene: NA; v_gene: TRBV27; abundance: NA; j_gene: TRBJ1-2
CDR3nt: TGCGCCAGCAGCTCCGACATCCAAAAGGGGCCTGGCTATGGCTACACCTTC; CDR3aa: CASSSDIQKGPGYGYTF; d_gene: NA; v_gene: TRBV5-1; abundance: few; j_gene: TRBJ1-2
CDR3nt: TGTGCCAGCAGTGAATTGGGACAGGGATCCACTGAAGCTTTCTTT; CDR3aa: CASSELGQGSTEAFF; d_gene: TRBD1; v_gene: TRBV2; abundance: NA; j_gene: TRBJ1-1
CDR3nt: TGTGCCAGCAGCTTGAGACAGCCCGACACTGAAGCTTTCTTT; CDR3aa: CASSLRQPDTEAFF; d_gene: NA; v_gene: TRBV7-9; abundance: NA; j_gene: TRBJ1-1
CDR3nt: TGTGCCAGCAGCTCAACGGGCACAGATACGCAGTATTTT; CDR3aa: CASSSTGTDTQYF; d_gene: NA; v_gene: TRBV5-4; abundance: once; j_gene: TRBJ2-3
CDR3nt: TGTGCCAGCAGCTTGAGGACAGAGTACAATGAGCAGTTCTTC; CDR3aa: CASSLRTEYNEQFF; d_gene: NA; v_gene: TRBV9; abundance: many; j_gene: TRBJ2-1
CDR3nt: TGTGCCAGCAGTACGGGGGGGAACACTGAAGCTTTCTTT; CDR3aa: CASSTGGNTEAFF; d_gene: NA; v_gene: TRBV6-5; abundance: NA; j_gene: TRBJ1-1
CDR3nt: TGCGCCAGCGGAAGAAGCGGGAGGGACACAGATACGCAGTATTTT; CDR3aa: CASGRSGRDTDTQYF; d_gene: TRBD2; v_gene: TRBV5-1; abundance: NA; j_gene: TRBJ2-3
CDR3nt: TGTGCTAGTGGTCCGACCACAAGAACGCGGACTAGCACAGATACGCAGTATTTT; CDR3aa: CASGPTTRTRTSTDTQYF; d_gene: NA; v_gene: TRBV12-5; abundance: few; j_gene: TRBJ2-3
CDR3nt: TGTGCCACGACAGGGTCCTACGAGCAGTACTTC; CDR3aa: CATTGSYEQYF; d_gene: TRBD1; v_gene: TRBV10-3; abundance: few; j_gene: TRBJ2-7
CDR3nt: TGTGCCAGCAGCCCCGGGACAGCCTTGTCCTACGAGCAGTACTTC; CDR3aa: CASSPGTALSYEQYF; d_gene: TRBD1; v_gene: TRBV7-3; abundance: NA; j_gene: TRBJ2-7
CDR3nt: TGTGCCCCCTATCAGGAGGAAGATGGCTACACCTTC; CDR3aa: CAPYQEEDGYTF; d_gene: NA; v_gene: TRBV24-1; abundance: once; j_gene: TRBJ1-2
CDR3nt: TGCGCCAGCAGCTGGGGACAAGATCAGCCCCAGCATTTT; CDR3aa: CASSWGQDQPQHF; d_gene: NA; v_gene: TRBV5-1; abundance: NA; j_gene: TRBJ1-5
CDR3nt: TGTGCCAGCAGCCAAGAGCAGGGTGCGGAGACCCAGTACTTC; CDR3aa: CASSQEQGAETQYF; d_gene: NA; v_gene: TRBV4-2; abundance: NA; j_gene: TRBJ2-5
CDR3nt: TGTGCCAGCAGCCCCCGAATTGGAGGGGACGAGCAGTACTTC; CDR3aa: CASSPRIGGDEQYF; d_gene: NA; v_gene: TRBV6-2/TRBV6-3; abundance: once; j_gene: TRBJ2-7
CDR3nt: TGCGCCAGCAGCTCGTACAGGGACACTGAAGCTTTCTTT; CDR3aa: CASSSYRDTEAFF; d_gene: NA; v_gene: TRBV5-1; abundance: NA; j_gene: TRBJ1-1
CDR3nt: TGTGCCAGCAGCGTAACTAGCGGGAGTTACAATGAGCAGTTCTTC; CDR3aa: CASSVTSGSYNEQFF; d_gene: TRBD2; v_gene: TRBV9; abundance: NA; j_gene: TRBJ2-1
CDR3nt: TGTGCCAGCAGGGTACGGGACAGGGTTCCCAATGAGCAGTTCTTC; CDR3aa: CASRVRDRVPNEQFF; d_gene: TRBD1; v_gene: TRBV7-2; abundance: NA; j_gene: TRBJ2-1
CDR3nt: TGTGCCAGCAGCTTAGACCTCCCCTTCGCTAGCGGGGGGGAGTACTTC; CDR3aa: CASSLDLPFASGGEYF; d_gene: TRBD2; v_gene: TRBV11-3; abundance: NA; j_gene: TRBJ2-7
CDR3nt: TGCAGTGGGGGGGGCTCCTACGAGCAGTACTTC; CDR3aa: CSGGGSYEQYF; d_gene: TRBD2; v_gene: TRBV20-1; abundance: NA; j_gene: TRBJ2-7
CDR3nt: TGTGCCAGCAGCGCACACCGAAGTAGCTACACCTTC; CDR3aa: CASSAHRSSYTF; d_gene: NA; v_gene: TRBV11-2; abundance: NA; j_gene: TRBJ1-2
CDR3nt: TGCGCCAGCAGCCAAGGCAGGGGTACCTACAATGAGCAGTTCTTC; CDR3aa: CASSQGRGTYNEQFF; d_gene: NA; v_gene: TRBV4-3; abundance: NA; j_gene: TRBJ2-1
CDR3nt: TGTGCCAGCAGATGGACAGGGGGTGGTATTGCTGAAGCTTTCTTT; CDR3aa: CASRWTGGGIAEAFF; d_gene: TRBD1; v_gene: TRBV6-5; abundance: NA; j_gene: TRBJ1-1
CDR3nt: TGTGCCAGCAGCAGAGGGACAGCAAATTACGAGCAGTACTTC; CDR3aa: CASSRGTANYEQYF; d_gene: TRBD1; v_gene: TRBV11-2; abundance: NA; j_gene: TRBJ2-7
CDR3nt: TGTGCCATCAGTGAGTCACAGGGGGCAGGGACTGAAGCTTTCTTT; CDR3aa: CAISESQGAGTEAFF; d_gene: TRBD1; v_gene: TRBV10-3; abundance: once; j_gene: TRBJ1-1
CDR3nt: TGTGCCAGTGGGCTGGGACAGCTAAATTATGGCTACACCTTC; CDR3aa: CASGLGQLNYGYTF; d_gene: TRBD1; v_gene: TRBV19; abundance: NA; j_gene: TRBJ1-2
CDR3nt: TGTGCCAGCAGCTTGTGGGGAGACTATGGCTACACCTTC; CDR3aa: CASSLWGDYGYTF; d_gene: NA; v_gene: TRBV5-6; abundance: NA; j_gene: TRBJ1-2
CDR3nt: TGTGCCAGCAGCTTGGTAGGGGGTTGGGAGCAGTTCTTC; CDR3aa: CASSLVGGWEQFF; d_gene: NA; v_gene: TRBV5-8; abundance: NA; j_gene: TRBJ2-1
CDR3nt: TGTGCCAGCACCAATTCCGGTAGCAATCAGCCCCAGCATTTT; CDR3aa: CASTNSGSNQPQHF; d_gene: NA; v_gene: TRBV5-6; abundance: once; j_gene: TRBJ1-5
CDR3nt: TGTGCCATCAGTCGTACAGGGGAGCCAACTAATGAAAAACTGTTTTTT; CDR3aa: CAISRTGEPTNEKLFF; d_gene: TRBD1; v_gene: TRBV10-3; abundance: NA; j_gene: TRBJ1-4
CDR3nt: TGTGCCAGCAGTCCACCGGGACTAGGGGATGAGCAGTTCTTC; CDR3aa: CASSPPGLGDEQFF; d_gene: TRBD2; v_gene: TRBV11-1; abundance: many; j_gene: TRBJ2-1
CDR3nt: TGTGCCAGTACGACTAGCGGGGGGGTCAGTGATACGCAGTATTTT; CDR3aa: CASTTSGGVSDTQYF; d_gene: TRBD2; v_gene: TRBV19; abundance: NA; j_gene: TRBJ2-3
CDR3nt: TGCAGTGCTATTTCTGGCGGTACGCAGTATTTT; CDR3aa: CSAISGGTQYF; d_gene: NA; v_gene: TRBV20-1; abundance: many; j_gene: TRBJ2-3
CDR3nt: TGTGCCAGCAGCTTAGCGACAGTCAATCAGCCCCAGCATTTT; CDR3aa: CASSLATVNQPQHF; d_gene: NA; v_gene: TRBV7-8; abundance: NA; j_gene: TRBJ1-5
CDR3nt: TGTGCCAGCAAGGGGACAGGGTACGATGGCTACACCTTC; CDR3aa: CASKGTGYDGYTF; d_gene: TRBD1; v_gene: TRBV7-9; abundance: NA; j_gene: TRBJ1-2
CDR3nt: TGTGCCAGTAGTATAGTGGGGCCTCAAGGCTCCTACGAGCAGTACTTC; CDR3aa: CASSIVGPQGSYEQYF; d_gene: NA; v_gene: TRBV19; abundance: NA; j_gene: TRBJ2-7
CDR3nt: TGTGCCAGCAGCGAAGGGATTTTAGCGGGGGATACGCAGTATTTT; CDR3aa: CASSEGILAGDTQYF; d_gene: TRBD2; v_gene: TRBV7-2; abundance: NA; j_gene: TRBJ2-3
CDR3nt: TGTGCCAGCAGCTTAGACAGCTATAGCAATCAGCCCCAGCATTTT; CDR3aa: CASSLDSYSNQPQHF; d_gene: NA; v_gene: TRBV7-6; abundance: NA; j_gene: TRBJ1-5
CDR3nt: TGTGCCAGTAGTATAGAGGGGGGACTCAGGAACACTGAAGCTTTCTTT; CDR3aa: CASSIEGGLRNTEAFF; d_gene: NA; v_gene: TRBV19; abundance: NA; j_gene: TRBJ1-1
CDR3nt: TGCAGCGTTGGGTTCCGAGAGACTAACTATGGCTACACCTTC; CDR3aa: CSVGFRETNYGYTF; d_gene: NA; v_gene: TRBV29-1; abundance: NA; j_gene: TRBJ1-2
CDR3nt: TGTGCCAGCAGCGTAGGAGTAGGGGGGAACACTGAAGCTTTCTTT; CDR3aa: CASSVGVGGNTEAFF; d_gene: NA; v_gene: TRBV9; abundance: NA; j_gene: TRBJ1-1
CDR3nt: TGTGCCAGCAGCTTATCTCACAATGAGCAGTTCTTC; CDR3aa: CASSLSHNEQFF; d_gene: NA; v_gene: TRBV11-1; abundance: NA; j_gene: TRBJ2-1
CDR3nt: TGTGCCAGCAGTGCTGACAGTCTTAACTATGGCTACACCTTC; CDR3aa: CASSADSLNYGYTF; d_gene: NA; v_gene: TRBV5-4; abundance: once; j_gene: TRBJ1-2
CDR3nt: TGTGCCAGCAGCCCCCGCGGCAGGGGGCGAAGCTCCTACGAGCAGTACTTC; CDR3aa: CASSPRGRGRSSYEQYF; d_gene: TRBD1; v_gene: TRBV3-1/TRBV3-2; abundance: NA; j_gene: TRBJ2-7
CDR3nt: TGTGCCTGCGGGACAGGGGACTCTGGAAACACCATATATTTT; CDR3aa: CACGTGDSGNTIYF; d_gene: TRBD1; v_gene: TRBV30; abundance: NA; j_gene: TRBJ1-3
CDR3nt: TGCAGCGCCCCGGGACAACTGAACACTGAAGCTTTCTTT; CDR3aa: CSAPGQLNTEAFF; d_gene: NA; v_gene: TRBV29-1; abundance: NA; j_gene: TRBJ1-1
CDR3nt: TGTGCCAGTAGTACCTTTGGGGGGGGCTCCTACGAGCAGTACTTC; CDR3aa: CASSTFGGGSYEQYF; d_gene: TRBD2; v_gene: TRBV19; abundance: NA; j_gene: TRBJ2-7
CDR3nt: TGTGCCTGGAGTAGCCAGGGGAACACTGAAGCTTTCTTT; CDR3aa: CAWSSQGNTEAFF; d_gene: NA; v_gene: TRBV30; abundance: NA; j_gene: TRBJ1-1
CDR3nt: TGTGCCAGCAGCTTAGACGCCGGGGGCAATCAGCCCCAGCATTTT; CDR3aa: CASSLDAGGNQPQHF; d_gene: NA; v_gene: TRBV7-9; abundance: NA; j_gene: TRBJ1-5
CDR3nt: TGTGCCAGCAGCCCGGGACACGTCGTGACCTACAATGAGCAGTTCTTC; CDR3aa: CASSPGHVVTYNEQFF; d_gene: NA; v_gene: TRBV5-4; abundance: NA; j_gene: TRBJ2-1
CDR3nt: TGTGCCAGCAGCTTAAAGGGAGGAGATACGCAGTATTTT; CDR3aa: CASSLKGGDTQYF; d_gene: NA; v_gene: TRBV7-2; abundance: NA; j_gene: TRBJ2-3
CDR3nt: TGTGCCAGCAGTGAAAGGCTAGCGGGGGGTTTTTTAGCCAAAAACATTCAGTACTTC; CDR3aa: CASSERLAGGFLAKNIQYF; d_gene: TRBD2; v_gene: TRBV2; abundance: NA; j_gene: TRBJ2-4